These 6 T cell receptor beta chains were sequenced from one sample in a study of cytomegalovirus exposure and HLA in healthy donors. This PCR relied on a set of 60 Vbeta primers and 13 Jbeta primers. Generated by immunoSEQ multiplex PCR, the TCRdb table keeps only in-frame clones and is missing some. The sample carries roughly 110,000 clones, over 65% recorded once. What was sequenced was PBMCs. These receptors were taken from a female donor in good health and CMV-seronegative.

V and J are TRBV4-1 and TRBJ1-4, with TRBD1 matching 11 bases. The CDR3 totals 16 residues. V was clipped by 4 bases and J by 4 bases; unmatched bases: 5. Per germline, CDR1 MGHRA and CDR2 YSYEKL. The CDR3 coding sequence is TGCGCCAGCAGCCCTGGGACAGGGGGTGGTAATGAAAAACTGTTTTTT. Protein product: CASSPGTGGGNEKLFF.

The J gene is TRBJ1-5, the V gene TRBV12-5; no firm D call. V was pared by 7 bases and J by 0 bases, with 19 bases between. There are 17 residues in the CDR3. CDR1 and CDR2 from the germline V gene are LGHNT and FRNRAP. This CDR3 is CASVAVVGAYSNQPQHF. CDR3 sequence (DNA): TGTGCTAGTGTAGCCGTGGTAGGCGCTTATAGCAATCAGCCCCAGCATTTT.

The V call is TRBV10-3, the J call TRBJ1-2; no firm D call. V lost 3 bases and J lost 2, with 10 bases in between. CDR3 length equals 14 residues. Germline CDR1 ENHRY, CDR2 SYGVKD. The CDR3 here is CAISESRQNYGYTF. CDR3 nucleotide sequence: TGTGCCATCAGTGAATCCAGACAAAACTATGGCTACACCTTC.

J is TRBJ2-7 and V is TRBV6-1, with TRBD1 as a possible D gene (5 bases). The CDR3 extends over 14 amino acids. Germline values: CDR1 MNHNS, CDR2 SASEGT. V gave up 6 bases and J gave up 0 bases, with 12 bases separating them. This chain's CDR3 is CASRLQENSYEQYF. The CDR3, as DNA: TGTGCCAGCAGGCTACAGGAGAACTCCTACGAGCAGTACTTC.

The rearrangement links TRBV6-5 to TRBJ2-3, with 7 bases matching TRBD1. Germline V CDR1 and CDR2: MNHEY, SVGAGI. With 6 bases clipped from V and 3 bases from J, the junction kept 0 bases outside the gene matches. This CDR3 has 12 amino acids. The CDR3 protein is CASRGQTDTQYF. The CDR3 nucleotides are TGTGCCAGCAGGGGACAGACAGATACGCAGTATTTT.

The CDR3 spells CASSIGQGWETQYF. For the CDR3, the DNA is TGTGCCAGTAGTATCGGTCAGGGTTGGGAGACCCAGTACTTC. The chain carries TRBV19 and TRBJ2-5; tentatively, D is TRBD1 (5 bases). Trimming removed 3 bases at V and 5 bases at J, with 13 bases between. CDR1 LNHDA and CDR2 SQIVND come from the germline V gene (reference sequence). CDR3 length: 14 amino acids. Full variable domain (outside the CDR3, taken from reference TRBV19 and TRBJ2-5): DGGITQSPKYLFRKEGQNVTLSCEQNLNHDAMYWYRQDPGQGLRLIYYSQIVNDFQKGDIAEGYSVSREKKESFPLTVTSAQKNPTAFYLCASSIGQGWETQYFGPGTRLLVL.